This TCR beta chain was found in a study of blood T cell repertoires in COVID-19. Study background: COVID-19 samples from acute and convalescent phases originated in the United States, Italy and Spain. The cDNA or gDNA used as material had been derived from T cells, B-cell-depleted T cells, or PBMCs.

The germline V gene encodes CDR1 GTSNPN and CDR2 SVGIG (reference sequence). The CDR3 runs to 15 residues. J was trimmed by 7 bases and V by 0 bases; bases with no gene match: 7. Original analysis: Estimates of nucleated cell counts were drawn from the amplification of reference gene primers. The method was immunoSEQ multiplex PCR; TCRdb's version includes in-frame clones alone and lacks a portion of them. The DNA was the basis for D and trimming; V, J and clone size are from that table. The table includes 290,000 or so clones, roughly 85% detected once. The TCR sequence derives from a man in his fifties or sixties with active or convalescent COVID-19. The sequencing input was peripheral blood. The chain uses TRBV30 and TRBJ2-1, with 9 bases aligning to TRBD2. The CDR3 loop is CAWSVGTSRWNEQFF. The CDR3 DNA reads TGTGCCTGGAGTGTAGGGACTAGCCGATGGAATGAGCAGTTCTTC.